The 4 T cell receptor beta chains below all came from one sample that was sequenced in a study of T cell repertoires in cytomegalovirus infection. TCRdb re-called the reads through MiXCR, storing one row per CDR3 protein. The table has more than 400,000 distinct CDR3 sequences, around 27% seen once. The sequencing sample was made of PBMCs. These receptor sequences come from a human donor in good health (CMV status not recorded). Some clones in this sample may be carry-over from other donors' samples.

The chain carries TRBV12-3 or TRBV12-4 and TRBJ2-7; the match to TRBD2 covers 10 bases. This CDR3 comprises 15 residues. With V trimmed by 5 bases and J by 5 bases, 9 bases remained unmatched. CDR3 sequence: CASSTSGRARDEQYF. The CDR3 coding sequence is TGTGCCAGCAGTACGAGCGGGAGGGCCCGGGACGAGCAGTACTTC.

This clonotype was recorded at least ten times. V gene TRBV11-2 combines with J gene TRBJ2-4; 8 nucleotides match TRBD2. The CDR3 runs to 16 residues. Germline lookup yields CDR1 SGHAT and CDR2 FQNNGV. The junction had 10 bases not matched to a gene; V was cut back by 4 bases and J by 5 bases. CDR3 sequence (DNA): TGTGCCAGCAGCTCATTAGCGGGATGGAGACAAAACATTCAGTACTTC. Its protein is CASSSLAGWRQNIQYF.

This clonotype has at least ten counts. This chain connects TRBV11-3 to TRBJ2-2; D ambiguous. Trimming took 6 bases from V and 4 from J, leaving 18 bases between them. From germline, CDR1 is SGHNT and CDR2 YENEEA. This CDR3 is 16 amino acids long. The CDR3 bases are TGTGCCAGCAGGCCGTTTCGTAGTGAGTTCACCGGGGAGCTGTTTTTT. Translating gives CASRPFRSEFTGELFF.

The chain joins TRBV7-2 to TRBJ2-5; 8 bases fit TRBD2. Germline CDR1 reads SGHTA; CDR2 reads FQGNSA. The CDR3 loop spans 17 amino acids. With V trimmed by 5 bases and J by 6 bases, 17 bases remained unmatched. The CDR3 protein is CASSRWASGLPLQTQYF. The CDR3 DNA is TGTGCCAGCAGCCGATGGGCTAGCGGGCTGCCTTTGCAGACCCAGTACTTC.